This T cell receptor beta chain was sequenced for a study of PD-L1 blockade in urothelial cancer. Study summary: Prior chemotherapy ranged from 0 to 3 regimens per patient. Blood gave a median about 150,000 T cells. General study results and limits: Pretreatment clonality of the blood TCR repertoire below the median was predictive of superior survival.

Time point defined: pretreatment peripheral blood. Each individual provided 1 to 8 samples (taken pretreatment and on-treatment). Profiling relied on immunoSEQ multiplex PCR, and the TCRdb table lists in-frame clones only, not all of them. In the table there are about 50,000 clones, around four fifths of which are singletons. CDR1 SGHVS and CDR2 FNYEAQ come from the germline V gene. CDR3 size: 15 residues. V was trimmed by 2 bases and J by 1 base, leaving 10 bases between them. In regard to this clone: Its antigen is not identified.

The chain recombines TRBV7-6 with TRBJ2-3, with D possibly TRBD2 on 6 matching bases. The origin of this receptor is a man between 65 and 85 years old with urothelial cancer. The material sequenced was PBMCs, taken around atezolizumab (anti-PD-L1) treatment. CDR3 sequence (DNA): TGTGCCAGCAGCTTAAAGGCTAGCGGCACAGATACGCAGTATTTT. This gives the protein CASSLKASGTDTQYF. Full variable domain (rest looked up from reference TRBV7-6 and TRBJ2-3): GAGVSQSPRYKVTKRGQDVALRCDPISGHVSLYWYRQALGQGPEFLTYFNYEAQQDKSGLPNDRFSAERPEGSISTLTIQRTEQRDSAMYRCASSLKASGTDTQYFGPGTRLTVL.